These 23 T cell receptor beta chains originate from one sample sequenced in a study of beta chain features in type 1 diabetes (dated by TCRdb to the late 2010s). Libraries were prepared through the immunoSEQ multiplex PCR assay. The entire amount of isolated RNA was reverse transcribed using the High Capacity cDNA Reverse Transcription Kit, so the sequenced TCRB transcripts were expressed ones. TCRdb carries this immuneACCESS record with in-frame sequences only. Its versions omit some clonotypes, under half of them owing to an unresolved V gene in the studies checked, with the rest unexplained. The sample yields hundreds of thousands of clones; 10% to 15% were counted once. The ten largest clones capture 0.015% to 0.02% of the sample. Sequencing input: naive CD4+ T cells from blood. The cell subset or site label on this specimen signifies: true naive CD4+ T cells. The receptors originated from a man younger than 35 in good health.

This chain connects TRBV5-1 to TRBJ2-1; 8 bases agree with TRBD2. V dropped 0 bases and J dropped 6; count of bases not matched to a gene: 11. The CDR3 has 17 amino acids. Germline V gives CDR1 SGHRS, CDR2 YFSETQ. CDR3: CASSLGPSGLGFNEQFF. CDR3 coding DNA: TGCGCCAGCAGCTTGGGGCCTTCGGGACTAGGGTTCAATGAGCAGTTCTTC.

This clone was counted only a few times. The chain links TRBV4-1 to TRBJ2-7, with D tentatively TRBD2 (5 bases). The V and J ends lost 2 bases and 3 bases respectively, with 14 bases between them. Per germline, CDR1 MGHRA and CDR2 YSYEKL. CDR3 length equals 15 residues. The CDR3 DNA sequence: TGCGCCAGCAGCCAACCTTCGGAGGCACGCTACGAGCAGTACTTC. The encoded protein is CASSQPSEARYEQYF.

This clone was counted a few times. CDR3 sequence: CASSYSRVRWNEQFF. CDR3 coding DNA: TGTGCCAGCAGTTACTCCAGGGTGAGGTGGAATGAGCAGTTCTTC. The genes are TRBV6-5 and TRBJ2-1; possible D gene TRBD1, 5 bases. Trimming pared 0 bases from V and 7 bases from J, leaving 13 bases between. This CDR3 has 15 residues. Germline CDR1 is MNHEY and CDR2 is SVGAGI.

This clone was seen a few times. V and J are TRBV5-4 and TRBJ2-3; TRBD2 might be the D (7 bases). Germline CDR1 reads SGHNT; CDR2 reads YYREEE (reference sequence). V was cut by 4 bases and J by 3 bases, with 12 bases left in between. The CDR3 totals 14 residues. The CDR3 region has the DNA TGTGCCAGCAGCCCCAAGGGGGGGACAGATACGCAGTATTTT. Protein product: CASSPKGGTDTQYF.

In its sample, this clone was seen a few times. V and J are TRBV28 and TRBJ1-5, with D uncertain. The CDR3 consists of 14 residues. V gave up 6 bases and J gave up 0 bases, with 9 bases separating them. CDR1 is MDHEN and CDR2 is SYDVKM in the germline V gene. The CDR3 nucleotides read TGTGCCAGCAGAAACAGCTATAGCAATCAGCCCCAGCATTTT. Translating gives CASRNSYSNQPQHF.

This clone was seen a few times. The chain employs TRBV9 and TRBJ2-1; D gene ambiguous. The germline V gene has CDR1 SGDLS and CDR2 YYNGEE. The length of the CDR3 is 13 residues. Trimming shortened V by 0 bases and J by 10 bases, and 11 bases separated the two germline ends. CDR3 sequence reads: CASSVEFSGEQFF. Here the CDR3 DNA reads TGTGCCAGCAGCGTAGAGTTTTCAGGCGAGCAGTTCTTC.

This clone was counted between two and nine times. The chain joins TRBV19 to TRBJ1-5; D not resolved. Germline-derived CDR1 and CDR2 are LNHDA and SQIVND (reference sequence). The CDR3 sequence is 15 residues long. V was cut by 6 bases and J by 2 bases, with 14 bases left in between. CDR3 bases: TGTGCCAGTAGGCCTAGGTTTTGGGGCAATCAGCCCCAGCATTTT. Translated, it gives CASRPRFWGNQPQHF.

The count of this clone is one. The chain is built from TRBV9 and TRBJ2-5; 10 bases match TRBD2. CDR1 is SGDLS, CDR2 YYNGEE, per germline. The junction had 9 bases not matched to a gene; V was cut back by 3 bases and J by 1 base. The CDR3 runs to 17 residues. This CDR3 reads CASSGAWSGGAQETQYF. In nucleotides, the CDR3 is TGTGCCAGCAGCGGGGCTTGGAGCGGGGGGGCCCAAGAGACCCAGTACTTC.

The rearrangement joins TRBV7-8 to TRBJ1-6; D possibly corresponds to TRBD1 (5 bases). The germline V gene has CDR1 SGHVS and CDR2 FQNEAQ. The CDR3 loop spans 15 amino acids. Trimming stripped 5 bases from V and 7 bases from J, with 15 bases between. The CDR3 DNA sequence: TGTGCCAGCAGCCCCCGGGACGGGAGGAATTCACCCCTCCACTTT. It specifies CASSPRDGRNSPLHF.

This clone has only a few counts. The chain uses TRBV30 and TRBJ2-2, with 9 bases identical to TRBD2. The junction had 8 bases not matched to a gene; V was cut back by 3 bases and J by 0 bases. Per germline, CDR1 GTSNPN and CDR2 SVGIG (reference sequence). The CDR3 length is 17 residues. For the CDR3, the DNA is TGTGCCTGGAGGCAGGCTAGCGGGACGCCGAACACCGGGGAGCTGTTTTTT. This sequence encodes CAWRQASGTPNTGELFF.

In its sample, this clone was seen a few times. V and J are TRBV7-9 and TRBJ2-5; D is ambiguous. The CDR3 has 13 amino acids. The germline gives CDR1 SEHNR, CDR2 FQNEAQ (reference sequence). V dropped 4 bases and J dropped 5 bases, with 11 bases sitting between them. CDR3 region: CASSSLVRETQYF. DNA for the CDR3: TGTGCCAGCAGCTCCTTAGTGCGGGAGACCCAGTACTTC.

This clone occurred a few times. V gene TRBV9 combines with J gene TRBJ2-5, with D possibly being TRBD1 (5 bases). The CDR3 runs to 14 residues. Germline CDR1 SGDLS, CDR2 YYNGEE. Trimming left V 3 bases short and J 1 base short, with 10 bases between. CDR3 in DNA: TGTGCCAGCAGCGCCAGGGCCGTCCAAGAGACCCAGTACTTC. Its translation: CASSARAVQETQYF.

The chain links TRBV29-1 to TRBJ1-5, with D possibly TRBD1 on 6 matching bases. Per germline, CDR1 SQVTM and CDR2 ANQGSEA. The CDR3 spans 12 residues. The V and J ends lost 5 bases and 4 bases respectively, with 9 bases between them. CDR3 DNA: TGCAGCGTTAAGGACAGAAATCAGCCCCAGCATTTT. This translates into CSVKDRNQPQHF.

With respect to this clone: This same CDR3 is encoded by further DNA sequences in the sample. The chain links TRBV2 to TRBJ1-2; tentative D call: TRBD1 (5 bases). The CDR3 extends over 12 amino acids. V was shortened by 6 bases and J by 4 bases, with 9 bases between the two germline ends. CDR1 and CDR2 (germline): SNHLY, FYNNEI. The CDR3 coding sequence is TGTGCCAGCAGCCCCGACAGCTATGGCTACACCTTC. This translates into CASSPDSYGYTF.

This chain connects TRBV30 to TRBJ2-1, with TRBD2 matching 8 bases. V dropped 0 bases and J dropped 9; count of bases not matched to a gene: 7. The germline gives CDR1 GTSNPN, CDR2 SVGIG (reference sequence). This CDR3 is 14 amino acids long. In DNA form, the CDR3 reads TGTGCCTGGAGTGTCAGCGGGAGCTGGTTTGAGCAGTTCTTC. Translation gives CAWSVSGSWFEQFF. Based on the CDR3 plus reference TRBV30 and TRBJ2-1, the full variable domain is SQTIHQWPATLVQPVGSPLSLECTVEGTSNPNLYWYRQAAGRGLQLLFYSVGIGQISSEVPQNLSASRPQDRQFILSSKKLLLSDSGFYLCAWSVSGSWFEQFFGPGTRLTVL.

This clone was seen only a few times. The chain has TRBV18 and TRBJ2-2; tentatively, D is TRBD1 (5 bases). V lost 2 bases to trimming and J lost 1 base, with 11 bases between them. In germline, CDR1 is KGHSH, CDR2 LQKENI. This CDR3 has 16 residues. The CDR3 is CASSPNYQGNTGELFF. CDR3 in DNA: TGTGCCAGCTCACCAAATTACCAGGGGAACACCGGGGAGCTGTTTTTT.

Written as DNA, the CDR3 is TGTGCCACCAGCAGAGGTAGCGGGGCAGATACGCAGTATTTT. Amino acid sequence: CATSRGSGADTQYF. The J gene is TRBJ2-3, the V gene TRBV15, with 8 bases identical to TRBD2. CDR1 is LNHNV and CDR2 is YYDKDF in the germline V gene (reference sequence). V trimming: 1 base; J trimming: 4 bases; junction bases outside the gene matches: 1. The CDR3 has 14 amino acids.

This clone has only a few counts. V and J are TRBV5-1 and TRBJ1-6, with 7 bases fitting TRBD1. Germline V gives CDR1 SGHRS, CDR2 YFSETQ. The CDR3 runs 16 residues. J was trimmed by 8 bases and V by 2 bases; bases with no gene match: 10. The CDR3 coding sequence is TGCGCCAGCAGCTTAACAGGGGCTCTCGGTGATTCACCCCTCCACTTT. This gives the protein CASSLTGALGDSPLHF.

The gene calls are TRBV9 and TRBJ1-1; 7 bases are a match to TRBD1. CDR1 is SGDLS, CDR2 YYNGEE, per germline. The CDR3 totals 15 residues. The V segment lost 4 bases and the J segment 1 base; nucleotides outside the gene matches: 7. CDR3 protein: CASSLGQPANTEAFF. CDR3 nucleotides: TGTGCCAGCAGCTTGGGACAGCCCGCGAACACTGAAGCTTTCTTT.

The chain joins TRBV19 to TRBJ2-5; a possible D gene is TRBD1 (5 bases). This CDR3 contains 15 residues. Per the germline V gene, CDR1 is LNHDA and CDR2 is SQIVND (reference sequence). Trimming took off 6 bases at V and 4 bases at J, with 18 bases between the two ends. The CDR3 DNA reads TGTGCCAGTAGAGACAGTACCTTTTGGGGAGAGACCCAGTACTTC. The encoded protein is CASRDSTFWGETQYF.

This clone was counted between two and nine times. This chain uses TRBV7-2 with TRBJ1-1; 7 nucleotides align to TRBD1. This CDR3 comprises 14 residues. Germline assignment: CDR1 SGHTA and CDR2 FQGNSA. Losses at the gene ends were 1 base for V and 10 bases for J; bases not matched to a gene: 9. The CDR3 sequence: CASSLDPDRASAFF. The CDR3 nucleotides read TGTGCCAGCAGCTTAGACCCTGACAGGGCTTCAGCTTTCTTT.

The rearrangement uses TRBV10-2 and TRBJ2-5, with a weak D call TRBD1 (7 bases). Per the germline V gene, CDR1 is WSHSY and CDR2 is SAAADI. The length of the CDR3 is 14 residues. V was trimmed by 2 bases and J by 5 bases, leaving 12 bases between them. The chain's CDR3 is CASSEDRAGETQYF. In DNA form, the CDR3 reads TGCGCCAGCAGTGAGGACAGGGCGGGGGAGACCCAGTACTTC.

The CDR3 is CASSVESGRAGIQYF. CDR3 in DNA: TGTGCCAGCAGCGTAGAAAGCGGGAGGGCGGGAATTCAGTACTTC. V gene TRBV7-9 combines with J gene TRBJ2-4, with TRBD2 matching over 10 bases. This CDR3 has 15 residues. V lost 5 bases, J lost 10 bases, and 11 bases stayed unmatched. CDR1 and CDR2 from the germline V gene are SEHNR and FQNEAQ (reference sequence).